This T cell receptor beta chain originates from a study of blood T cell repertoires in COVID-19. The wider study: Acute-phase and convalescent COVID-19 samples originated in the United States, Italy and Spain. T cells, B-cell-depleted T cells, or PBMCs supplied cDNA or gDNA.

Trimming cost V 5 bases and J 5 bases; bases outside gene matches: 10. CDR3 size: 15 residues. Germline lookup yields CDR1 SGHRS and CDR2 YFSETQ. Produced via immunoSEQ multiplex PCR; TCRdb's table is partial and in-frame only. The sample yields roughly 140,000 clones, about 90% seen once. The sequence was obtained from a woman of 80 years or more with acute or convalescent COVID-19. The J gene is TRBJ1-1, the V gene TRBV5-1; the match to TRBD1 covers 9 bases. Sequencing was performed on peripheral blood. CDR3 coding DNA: TGCGCCAGCAGATTTGGGGGGACAGGGCAAACTGAAGCTTTCTTT. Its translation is CASRFGGTGQTEAFF.